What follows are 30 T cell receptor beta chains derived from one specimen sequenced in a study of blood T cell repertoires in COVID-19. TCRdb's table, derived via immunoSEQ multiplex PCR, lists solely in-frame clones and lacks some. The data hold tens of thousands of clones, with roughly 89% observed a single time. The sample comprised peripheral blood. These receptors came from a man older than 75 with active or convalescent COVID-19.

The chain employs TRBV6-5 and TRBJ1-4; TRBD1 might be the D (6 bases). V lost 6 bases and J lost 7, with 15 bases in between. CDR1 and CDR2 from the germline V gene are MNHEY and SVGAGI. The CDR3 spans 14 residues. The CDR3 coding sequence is TGTGCCAGCAGACCACAGGGTGGAGCTGAAAAACTGTTTTTT. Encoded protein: CASRPQGGAEKLFF.

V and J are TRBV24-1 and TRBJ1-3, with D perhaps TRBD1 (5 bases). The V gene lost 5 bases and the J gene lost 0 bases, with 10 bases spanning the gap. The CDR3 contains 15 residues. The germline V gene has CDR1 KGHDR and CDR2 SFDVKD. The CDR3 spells CATSATTDSGNTIYF. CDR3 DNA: TGTGCCACCAGTGCCACGACAGACTCTGGAAACACCATATATTTT.

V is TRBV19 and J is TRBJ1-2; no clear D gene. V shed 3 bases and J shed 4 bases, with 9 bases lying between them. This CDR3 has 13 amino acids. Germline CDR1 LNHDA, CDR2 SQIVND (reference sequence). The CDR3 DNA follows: TGTGCCAGTAGTATGAGGCAGATCTATGGCTACACCTTC. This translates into CASSMRQIYGYTF.

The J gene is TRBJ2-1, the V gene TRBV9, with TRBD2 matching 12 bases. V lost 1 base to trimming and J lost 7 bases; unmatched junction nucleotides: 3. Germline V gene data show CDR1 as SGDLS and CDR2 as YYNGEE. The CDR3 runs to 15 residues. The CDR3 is CASSVSSGGVNEQFF. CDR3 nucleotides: TGTGCCAGCAGCGTATCTAGCGGGGGGGTTAATGAGCAGTTCTTC.

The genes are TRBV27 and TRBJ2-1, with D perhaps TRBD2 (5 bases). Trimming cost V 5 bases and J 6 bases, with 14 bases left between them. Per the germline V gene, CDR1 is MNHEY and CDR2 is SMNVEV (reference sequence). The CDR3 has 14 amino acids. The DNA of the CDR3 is TGTGCCAGCAGTCCACGGGAAGCTTCCAATGAGCAGTTCTTC. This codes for CASSPREASNEQFF.

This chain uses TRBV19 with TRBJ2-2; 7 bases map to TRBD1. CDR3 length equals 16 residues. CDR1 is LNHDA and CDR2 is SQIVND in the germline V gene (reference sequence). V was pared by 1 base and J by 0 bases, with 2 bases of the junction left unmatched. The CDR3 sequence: CASSIAGGPNTGELFF. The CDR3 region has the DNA TGTGCCAGTAGTATAGCAGGGGGTCCGAACACCGGGGAGCTGTTTTTT. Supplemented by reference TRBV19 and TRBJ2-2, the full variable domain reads DGGITQSPKYLFRKEGQNVTLSCEQNLNHDAMYWYRQDPGQGLRLIYYSQIVNDFQKGDIAEGYSVSREKKESFPLTVTSAQKNPTAFYLCASSIAGGPNTGELFFGEGSRLTVL.

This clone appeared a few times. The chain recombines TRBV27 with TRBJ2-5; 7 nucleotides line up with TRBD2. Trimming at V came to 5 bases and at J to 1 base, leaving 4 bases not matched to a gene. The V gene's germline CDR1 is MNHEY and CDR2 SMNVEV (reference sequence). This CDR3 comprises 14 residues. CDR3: CASSSGGGQETQYF. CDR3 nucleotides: TGTGCCAGCAGTAGTGGCGGGGGCCAAGAGACCCAGTACTTC.

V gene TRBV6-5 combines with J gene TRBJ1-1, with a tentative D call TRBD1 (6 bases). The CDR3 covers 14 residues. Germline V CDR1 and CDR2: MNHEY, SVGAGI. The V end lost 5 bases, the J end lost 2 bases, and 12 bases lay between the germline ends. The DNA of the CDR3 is TGTGCCAGCAGTACCTTGACAGGAAACACTGAAGCTTTCTTT. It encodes CASSTLTGNTEAFF.

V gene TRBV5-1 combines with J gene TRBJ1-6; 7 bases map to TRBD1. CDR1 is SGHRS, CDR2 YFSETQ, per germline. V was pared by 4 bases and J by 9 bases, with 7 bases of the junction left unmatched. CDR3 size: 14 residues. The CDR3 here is CASSQTGSSSPLHF. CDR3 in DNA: TGCGCCAGCAGCCAGACAGGGTCGAGTTCACCCCTCCACTTT.

This CDR3 is CATSEAGQGNEKLFF. The CDR3 bases are TGTGCCACCAGCGAGGCTGGACAGGGTAATGAAAAACTGTTTTTT. The chain joins TRBV15 to TRBJ1-4, with 8 positions matching TRBD1. The CDR3 runs 15 residues. V lost 5 bases and J lost 4; bases outside the gene matches: 6. Germline V gives CDR1 LNHNV, CDR2 YYDKDF (reference sequence).

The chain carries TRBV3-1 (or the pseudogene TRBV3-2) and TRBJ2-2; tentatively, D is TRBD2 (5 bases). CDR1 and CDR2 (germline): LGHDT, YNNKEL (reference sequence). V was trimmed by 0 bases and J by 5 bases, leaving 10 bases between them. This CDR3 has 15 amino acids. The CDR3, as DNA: TGTGCCAGCAGCCAAGAGATAGCGAGGACCGGGGAGCTGTTTTTT. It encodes CASSQEIARTGELFF.

Written as DNA, the CDR3 is TGTGCCAGCAGTACCGGACAGGTGGTATATCAGCCCCAGCATTTT. Its protein is CASSTGQVVYQPQHF. V is TRBV28 and J is TRBJ1-5; TRBD1 matches 7 bases. The V segment lost 5 bases and the J segment 5 bases; nucleotides outside the gene matches: 9. Germline V gene data show CDR1 as MDHEN and CDR2 as SYDVKM. The CDR3 covers 15 residues.

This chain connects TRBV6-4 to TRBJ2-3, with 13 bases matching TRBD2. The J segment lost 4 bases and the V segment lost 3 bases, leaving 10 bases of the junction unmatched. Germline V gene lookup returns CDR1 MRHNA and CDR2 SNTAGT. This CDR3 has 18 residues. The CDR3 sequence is CASSEISTGLAGADTQYF. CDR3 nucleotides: TGTGCCAGCAGTGAAATATCCACCGGACTAGCGGGAGCAGATACGCAGTATTTT.

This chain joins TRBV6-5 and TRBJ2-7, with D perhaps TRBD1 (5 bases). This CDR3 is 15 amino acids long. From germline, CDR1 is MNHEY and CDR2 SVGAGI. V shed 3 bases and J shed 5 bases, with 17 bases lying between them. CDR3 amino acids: CASSYTQGWWNEQYF. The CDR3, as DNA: TGTGCCAGCAGTTATACCCAGGGTTGGTGGAACGAGCAGTACTTC.

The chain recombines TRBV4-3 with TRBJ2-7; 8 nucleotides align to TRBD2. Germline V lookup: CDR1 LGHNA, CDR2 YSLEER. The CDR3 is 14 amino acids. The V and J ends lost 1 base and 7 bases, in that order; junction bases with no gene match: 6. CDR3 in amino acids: CASSQGTSSGEQYF. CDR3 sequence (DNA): TGCGCCAGCAGCCAAGGGACTAGCTCGGGAGAGCAGTACTTC.

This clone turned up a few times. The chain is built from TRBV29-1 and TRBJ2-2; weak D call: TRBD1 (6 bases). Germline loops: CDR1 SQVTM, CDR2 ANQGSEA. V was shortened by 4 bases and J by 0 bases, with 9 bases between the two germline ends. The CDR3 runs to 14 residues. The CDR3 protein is CSVGGTTNTGELFF. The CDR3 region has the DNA TGCAGCGTTGGTGGGACAACGAACACCGGGGAGCTGTTTTTT.

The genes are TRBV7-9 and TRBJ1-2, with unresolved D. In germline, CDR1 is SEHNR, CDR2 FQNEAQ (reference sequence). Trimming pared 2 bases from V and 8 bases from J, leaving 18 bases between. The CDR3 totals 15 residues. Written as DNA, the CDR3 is TGTGCCAGCAGCTTAATGGTGTCGGACTCCGGCGGCTACACCTTC. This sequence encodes CASSLMVSDSGGYTF.

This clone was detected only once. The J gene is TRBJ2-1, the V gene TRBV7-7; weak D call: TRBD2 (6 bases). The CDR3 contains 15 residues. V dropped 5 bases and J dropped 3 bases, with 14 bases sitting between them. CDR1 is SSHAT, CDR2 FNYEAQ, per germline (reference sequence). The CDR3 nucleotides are TGTGCCAGCAGCCCAGCTGGGCGGGACTACAATGAGCAGTTCTTC. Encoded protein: CASSPAGRDYNEQFF.

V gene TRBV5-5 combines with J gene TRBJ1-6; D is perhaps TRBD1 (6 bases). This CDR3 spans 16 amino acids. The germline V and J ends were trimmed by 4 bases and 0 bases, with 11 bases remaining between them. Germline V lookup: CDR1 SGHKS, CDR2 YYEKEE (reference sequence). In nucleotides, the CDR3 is TGTGCCAGCAGCCTCTTAGGGGGCTCCTATAATTCACCCCTCCACTTT. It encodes CASSLLGGSYNSPLHF.

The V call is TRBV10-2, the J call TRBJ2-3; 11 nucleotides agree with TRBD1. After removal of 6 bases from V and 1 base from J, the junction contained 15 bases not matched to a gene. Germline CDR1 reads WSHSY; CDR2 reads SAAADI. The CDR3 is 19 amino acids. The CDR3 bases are TGCGCCAGCAGAGGAAATTCGGGACAGGGGGACTCAGGCACAGATACGCAGTATTTT. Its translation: CASRGNSGQGDSGTDTQYF.

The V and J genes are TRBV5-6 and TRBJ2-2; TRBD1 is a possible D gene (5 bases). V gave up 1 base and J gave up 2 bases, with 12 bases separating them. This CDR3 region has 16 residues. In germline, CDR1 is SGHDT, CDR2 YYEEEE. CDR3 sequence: CASSLRGGANTGELFF. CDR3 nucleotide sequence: TGTGCCAGCAGCTTGAGGGGTGGGGCTAACACCGGGGAGCTGTTTTTT.

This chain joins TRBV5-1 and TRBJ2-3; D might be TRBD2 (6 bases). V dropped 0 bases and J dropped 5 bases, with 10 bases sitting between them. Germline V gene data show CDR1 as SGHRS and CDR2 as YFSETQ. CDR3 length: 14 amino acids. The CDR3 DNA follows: TGCGCCAGCAGCTTGGGGAGGGGTGGAGATACGCAGTATTTT. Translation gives CASSLGRGGDTQYF.

CDR3 bases: TGTGCCAGCAGTCGACAGGCCCTCATGCGAGATACGCAGTATTTT. Its protein product is CASSRQALMRDTQYF. The V call is TRBV28, the J call TRBJ2-3, with D perhaps TRBD1 (6 bases). Per the germline V gene, CDR1 is MDHEN and CDR2 is SYDVKM. This CDR3 has 15 amino acids. Trimming pared 5 bases from V and 5 bases from J, leaving 17 bases between.

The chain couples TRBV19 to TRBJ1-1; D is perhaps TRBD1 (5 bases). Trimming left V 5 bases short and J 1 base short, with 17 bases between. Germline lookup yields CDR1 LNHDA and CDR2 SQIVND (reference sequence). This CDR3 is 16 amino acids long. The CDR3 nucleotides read TGTGCCAGTAGTTCAAAACGAGCGACAGAGAACACTGAAGCTTTCTTT. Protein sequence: CASSSKRATENTEAFF.

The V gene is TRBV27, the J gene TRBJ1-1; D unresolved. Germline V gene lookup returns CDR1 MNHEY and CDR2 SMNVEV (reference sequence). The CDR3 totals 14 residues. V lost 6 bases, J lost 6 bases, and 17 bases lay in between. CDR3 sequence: CASRDPVGSSEAFF. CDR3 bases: TGTGCCAGCAGAGACCCCGTGGGGAGCTCTGAAGCTTTCTTT.

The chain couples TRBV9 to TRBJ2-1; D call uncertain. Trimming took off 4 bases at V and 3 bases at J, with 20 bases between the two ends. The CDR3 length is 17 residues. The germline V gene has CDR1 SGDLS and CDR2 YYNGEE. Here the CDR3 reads CASSPLIATSLYNEQFF. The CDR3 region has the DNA TGTGCCAGCAGCCCCCTCATAGCTACCTCCCTCTACAATGAGCAGTTCTTC.

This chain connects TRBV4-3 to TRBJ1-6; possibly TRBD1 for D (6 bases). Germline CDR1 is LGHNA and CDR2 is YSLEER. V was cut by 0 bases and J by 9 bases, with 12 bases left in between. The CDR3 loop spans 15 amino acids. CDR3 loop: CASSQENRVGSPLHF. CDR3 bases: TGCGCCAGCAGCCAAGAAAACAGGGTGGGTTCACCCCTCCACTTT.

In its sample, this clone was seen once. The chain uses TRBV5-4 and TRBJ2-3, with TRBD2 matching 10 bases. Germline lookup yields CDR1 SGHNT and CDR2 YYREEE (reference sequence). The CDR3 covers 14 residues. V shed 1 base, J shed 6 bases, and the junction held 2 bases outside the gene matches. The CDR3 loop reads CASSLSSGGDTQYF. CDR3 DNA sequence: TGTGCCAGCAGCTTGAGTAGCGGGGGGGATACGCAGTATTTT.

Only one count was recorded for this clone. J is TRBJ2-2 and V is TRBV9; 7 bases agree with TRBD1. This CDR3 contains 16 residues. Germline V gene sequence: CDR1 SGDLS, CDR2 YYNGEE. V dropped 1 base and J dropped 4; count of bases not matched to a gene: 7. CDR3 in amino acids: CASSVIQGSGTGELFF. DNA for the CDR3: TGTGCCAGCAGCGTAATACAGGGGTCGGGCACCGGGGAGCTGTTTTTT.

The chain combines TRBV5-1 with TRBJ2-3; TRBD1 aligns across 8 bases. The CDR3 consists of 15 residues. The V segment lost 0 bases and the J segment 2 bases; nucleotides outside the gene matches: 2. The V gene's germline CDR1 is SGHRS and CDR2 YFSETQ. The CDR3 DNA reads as TGCGCCAGCAGCTTGGGGGACAGGACCACAGATACGCAGTATTTT. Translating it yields CASSLGDRTTDTQYF.